This entry concerns a single T cell receptor beta chain. The data originate from a study of early T cells in non-severe SARS-CoV-2 infection. The V gene's germline CDR1 is LNHDA and CDR2 SQIVND (reference sequence). Trimming stripped 6 bases from V and 0 bases from J, with 13 bases between. The CDR3 has 15 residues. Attached unique molecular identifiers marked individual cDNA molecules. TCRdb ran MiXCR on the 5' RACE reads and lists one entry per CDR3 protein. This sample yields 40,000 to 55,000 distinct CDR3 sequences, of which 6.5% to 9.5% are seen a single time; 5.8% belongs to the top ten. This receptor was obtained from an adult who was a healthcare worker with PCR-confirmed SARS-CoV-2 infection or an uninfected control (not recorded which). This sequence joins TRBV19 and TRBJ2-3; possible D gene TRBD2, 5 bases. Sequenced sample: whole blood. The CDR3 sequence: CASRARRSSTDTQYF. CDR3 coding DNA: TGTGCCAGTAGAGCGAGGAGGTCTAGCACAGATACGCAGTATTTT.